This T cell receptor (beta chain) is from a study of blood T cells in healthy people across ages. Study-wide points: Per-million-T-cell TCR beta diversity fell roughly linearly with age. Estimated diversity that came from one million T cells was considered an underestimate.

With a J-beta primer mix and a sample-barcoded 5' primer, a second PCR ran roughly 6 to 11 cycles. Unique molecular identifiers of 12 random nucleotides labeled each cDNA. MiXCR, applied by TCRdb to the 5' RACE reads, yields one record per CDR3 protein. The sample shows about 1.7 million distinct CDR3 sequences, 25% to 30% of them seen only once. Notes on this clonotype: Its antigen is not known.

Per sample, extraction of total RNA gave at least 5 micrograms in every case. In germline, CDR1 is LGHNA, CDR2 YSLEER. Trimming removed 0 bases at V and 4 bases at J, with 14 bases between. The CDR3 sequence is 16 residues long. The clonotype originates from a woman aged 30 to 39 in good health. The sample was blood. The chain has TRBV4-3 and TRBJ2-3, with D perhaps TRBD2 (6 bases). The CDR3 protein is CASSQDLAGIADTQYF. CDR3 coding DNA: TGCGCCAGCAGCCAAGACTTGGCGGGAATCGCAGATACGCAGTATTTT.